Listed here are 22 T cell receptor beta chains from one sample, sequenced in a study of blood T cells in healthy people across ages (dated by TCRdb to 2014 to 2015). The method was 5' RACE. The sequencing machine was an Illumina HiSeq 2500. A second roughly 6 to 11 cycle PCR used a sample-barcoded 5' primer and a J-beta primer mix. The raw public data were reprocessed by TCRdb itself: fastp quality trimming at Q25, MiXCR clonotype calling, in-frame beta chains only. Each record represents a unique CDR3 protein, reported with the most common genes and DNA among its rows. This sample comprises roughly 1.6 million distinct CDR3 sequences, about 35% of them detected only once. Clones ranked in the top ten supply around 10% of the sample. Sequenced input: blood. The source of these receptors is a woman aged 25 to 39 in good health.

The CDR3 bases are TGTGCCAGCAGCATCGGACTACCAGATGAGCAGTTCTTC. Amino acids: CASSIGLPDEQFF. This chain joins TRBV7-7 and TRBJ2-1; D may be TRBD2 (6 bases). The CDR3 consists of 13 residues. The germline V and J ends were trimmed by 5 bases and 8 bases, with 13 bases remaining between them. CDR1 and CDR2 from the germline V gene are SSHAT and FNYEAQ (reference sequence).

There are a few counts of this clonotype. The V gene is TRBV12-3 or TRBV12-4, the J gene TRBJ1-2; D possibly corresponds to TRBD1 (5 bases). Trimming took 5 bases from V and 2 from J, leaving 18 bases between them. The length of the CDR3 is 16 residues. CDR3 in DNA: TGTGCCAGCAGTCCATTAAGAGGGGTGGGGAACTATGGCTACACCTTC. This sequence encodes CASSPLRGVGNYGYTF.

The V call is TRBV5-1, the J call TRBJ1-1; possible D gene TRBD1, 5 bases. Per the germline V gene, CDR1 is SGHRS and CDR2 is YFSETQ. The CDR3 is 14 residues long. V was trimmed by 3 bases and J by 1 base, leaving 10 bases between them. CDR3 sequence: CASSWDGRNTEAFF. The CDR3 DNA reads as TGCGCCAGCAGCTGGGACGGTAGGAACACTGAAGCTTTCTTT.

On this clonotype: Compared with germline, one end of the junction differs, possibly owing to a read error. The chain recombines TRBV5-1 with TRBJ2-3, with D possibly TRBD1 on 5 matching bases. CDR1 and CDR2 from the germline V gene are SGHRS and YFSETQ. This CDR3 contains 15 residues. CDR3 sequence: CASSLRGSDTDTPYF. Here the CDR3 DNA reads TGCGCCAGCAGCTTGAGGGGCAGTGACACAGATACGCCGTATTTT.

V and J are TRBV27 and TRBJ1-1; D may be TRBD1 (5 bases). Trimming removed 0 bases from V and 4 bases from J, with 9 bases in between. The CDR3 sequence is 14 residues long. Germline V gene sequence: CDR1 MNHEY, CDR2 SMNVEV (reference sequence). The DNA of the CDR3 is TGTGCCAGCAGTTTATCTGGGACGGGCACTGAAGCTTTCTTT. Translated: CASSLSGTGTEAFF.

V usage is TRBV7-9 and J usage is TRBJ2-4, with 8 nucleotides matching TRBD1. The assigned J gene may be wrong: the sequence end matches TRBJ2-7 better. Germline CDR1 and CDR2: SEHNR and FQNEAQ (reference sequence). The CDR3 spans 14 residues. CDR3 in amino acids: CASDHGTGAPEQYF. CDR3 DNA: TGTGCCAGCGACCACGGGACAGGCGCCCCCGAGCAGTACTTC.

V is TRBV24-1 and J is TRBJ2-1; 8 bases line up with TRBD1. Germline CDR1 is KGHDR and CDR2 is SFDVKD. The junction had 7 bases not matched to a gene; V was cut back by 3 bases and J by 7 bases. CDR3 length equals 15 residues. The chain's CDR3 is CATSDTQGAGNEQFF. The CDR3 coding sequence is TGTGCCACCAGTGATACCCAGGGGGCAGGAAATGAGCAGTTCTTC.

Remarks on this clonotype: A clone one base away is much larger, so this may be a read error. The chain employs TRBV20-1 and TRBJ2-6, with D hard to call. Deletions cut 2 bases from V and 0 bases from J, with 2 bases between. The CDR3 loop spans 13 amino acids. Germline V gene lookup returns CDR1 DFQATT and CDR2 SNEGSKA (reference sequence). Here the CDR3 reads CSARPSGANVLTF. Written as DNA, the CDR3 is TGCAGTGCTAGACCCTCTGGGGCCAACGTCCTGACTTTC.

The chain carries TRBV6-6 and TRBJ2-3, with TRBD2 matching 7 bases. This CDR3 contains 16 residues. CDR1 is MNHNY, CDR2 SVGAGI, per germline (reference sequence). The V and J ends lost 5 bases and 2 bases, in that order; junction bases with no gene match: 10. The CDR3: CASSPPGLAATDTQYF. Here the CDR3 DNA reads TGTGCCAGCAGTCCGCCGGGGCTAGCGGCCACAGATACGCAGTATTTT.

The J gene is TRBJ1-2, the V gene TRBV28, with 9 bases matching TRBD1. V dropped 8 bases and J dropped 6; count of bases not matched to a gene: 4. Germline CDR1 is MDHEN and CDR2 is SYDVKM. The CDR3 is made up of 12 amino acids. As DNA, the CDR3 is TGTGCCAGCTACGGGACAGGGAATGGCTACACCTTC. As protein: CASYGTGNGYTF.

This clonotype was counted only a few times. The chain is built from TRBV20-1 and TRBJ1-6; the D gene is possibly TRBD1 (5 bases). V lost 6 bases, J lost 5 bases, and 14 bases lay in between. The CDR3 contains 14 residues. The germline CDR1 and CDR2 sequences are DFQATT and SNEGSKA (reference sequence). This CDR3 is CSAVSGRNNSPLHF. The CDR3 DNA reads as TGCAGTGCCGTGTCAGGGAGGAATAATTCACCCCTCCACTTT.

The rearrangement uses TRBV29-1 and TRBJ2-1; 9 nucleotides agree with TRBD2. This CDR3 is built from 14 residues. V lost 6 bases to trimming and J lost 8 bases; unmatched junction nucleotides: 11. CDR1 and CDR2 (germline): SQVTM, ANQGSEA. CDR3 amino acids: CSVRTTAGGYEQFF. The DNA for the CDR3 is TGCAGCGTACGAACCACAGCGGGAGGCTATGAGCAGTTCTTC.

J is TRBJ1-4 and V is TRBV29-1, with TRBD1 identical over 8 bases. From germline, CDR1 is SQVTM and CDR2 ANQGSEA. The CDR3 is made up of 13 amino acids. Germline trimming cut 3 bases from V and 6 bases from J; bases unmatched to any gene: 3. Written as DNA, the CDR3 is TGCAGCGTTGACGAGACAGGGGATGAAAAACTGTTTTTT. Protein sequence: CSVDETGDEKLFF.

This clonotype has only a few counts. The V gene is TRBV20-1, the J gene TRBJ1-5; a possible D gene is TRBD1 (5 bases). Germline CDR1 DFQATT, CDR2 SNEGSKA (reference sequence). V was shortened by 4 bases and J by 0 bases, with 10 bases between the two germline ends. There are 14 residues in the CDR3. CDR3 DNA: TGCAGTGCTAAAGGGACCGATAGCAATCAGCCCCAGCATTTT. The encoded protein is CSAKGTDSNQPQHF.

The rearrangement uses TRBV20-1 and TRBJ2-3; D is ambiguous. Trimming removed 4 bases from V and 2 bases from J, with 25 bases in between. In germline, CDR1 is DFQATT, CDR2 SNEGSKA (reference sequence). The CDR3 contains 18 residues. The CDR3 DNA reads TGCAGTGCTAAAGTCGGTCTAACTCATGGGCTTAACACAGATACGCAGTATTTT. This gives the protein CSAKVGLTHGLNTDTQYF.

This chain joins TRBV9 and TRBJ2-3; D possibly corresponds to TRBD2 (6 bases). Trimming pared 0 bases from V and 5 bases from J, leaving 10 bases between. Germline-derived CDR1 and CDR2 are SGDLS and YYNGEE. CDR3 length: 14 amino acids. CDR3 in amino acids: CASSVVGGRDTQYF. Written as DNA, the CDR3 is TGTGCCAGCAGCGTAGTTGGAGGGAGAGATACGCAGTATTTT. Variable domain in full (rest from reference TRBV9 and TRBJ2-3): DSGVTQTPKHLITATGQRVTLRCSPRSGDLSVYWYQQSLDQGLQFLIQYYNGEERAKGNILERFSAQQFPDLHSELNLSSLELGDSALYFCASSVVGGRDTQYFGPGTRLTVL.

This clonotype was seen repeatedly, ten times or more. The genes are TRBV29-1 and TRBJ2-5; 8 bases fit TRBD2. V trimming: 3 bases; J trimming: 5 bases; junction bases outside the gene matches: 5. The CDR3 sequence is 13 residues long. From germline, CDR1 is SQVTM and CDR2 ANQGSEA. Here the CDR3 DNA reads TGCAGCGTTGACGGGCGGGGGGTCGAGACCCAGTACTTC. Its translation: CSVDGRGVETQYF.

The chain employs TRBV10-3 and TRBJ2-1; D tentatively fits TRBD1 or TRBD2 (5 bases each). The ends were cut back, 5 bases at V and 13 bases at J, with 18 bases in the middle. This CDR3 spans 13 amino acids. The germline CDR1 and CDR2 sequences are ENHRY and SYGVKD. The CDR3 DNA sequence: TGTGCCATCAGTATGGGACCACAAGAGACCCAGTTCTTC. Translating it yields CAISMGPQETQFF.

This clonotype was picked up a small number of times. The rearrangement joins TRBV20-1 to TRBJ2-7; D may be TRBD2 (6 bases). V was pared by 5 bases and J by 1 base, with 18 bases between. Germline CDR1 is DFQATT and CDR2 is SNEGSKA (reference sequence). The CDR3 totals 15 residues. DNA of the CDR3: TGCAGTGCTCTAGATGGGGCCGGGGGTTCCTACGAGCAGTACTTC. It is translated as CSALDGAGGSYEQYF.

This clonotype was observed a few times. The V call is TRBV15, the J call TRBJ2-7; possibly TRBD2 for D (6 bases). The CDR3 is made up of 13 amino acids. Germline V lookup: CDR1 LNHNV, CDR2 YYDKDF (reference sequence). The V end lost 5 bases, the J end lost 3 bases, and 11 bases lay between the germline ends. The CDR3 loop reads CATSPEDYYEQYF. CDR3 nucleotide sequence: TGTGCCACCAGCCCTGAGGACTACTACGAGCAGTACTTC.

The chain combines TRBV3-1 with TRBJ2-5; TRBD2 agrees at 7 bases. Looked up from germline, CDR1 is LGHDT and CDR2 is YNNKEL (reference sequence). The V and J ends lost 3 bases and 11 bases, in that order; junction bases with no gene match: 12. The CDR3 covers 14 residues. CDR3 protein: CASSQGREAGEQYF. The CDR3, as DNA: TGTGCCAGCAGCCAGGGGAGGGAAGCTGGTGAGCAGTACTTC.

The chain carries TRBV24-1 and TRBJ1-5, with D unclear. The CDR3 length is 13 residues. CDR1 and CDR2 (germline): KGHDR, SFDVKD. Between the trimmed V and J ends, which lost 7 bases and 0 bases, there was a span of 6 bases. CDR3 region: CATREDSNQPQHF. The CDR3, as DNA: TGTGCCACCAGAGAGGATAGCAATCAGCCCCAGCATTTT.